One sample yielded the 26 T cell receptor beta chains listed below, sequenced in a study of human T cells and chemical hapten exposure. In TCRdb, the RACE reads were re-called with MiXCR into one record per CDR3 protein. The data contain more than 100,000 distinct CDR3 sequences, over 9% of them singletons. Time point meaning: patch test 3, about 24 weeks after DPC sensitization. The sample's treatment: therapeutic diphenylcyclopropenone sensitization with weekly scalp DPC. The source material was whole blood, sampled in connection with sensitization to the hapten diphenylcyclopropenone (DPC). The receptor set was obtained from a woman in her fifties or sixties with alopecia areata. Some clones in this sample may be carry-over from other donors' samples.

The chain carries TRBV25-1 and TRBJ1-4; maybe TRBD1 (5 bases). This CDR3 has 15 residues. CDR1 is MGHDK and CDR2 is SYGVNS in the germline V gene. V was shortened by 2 bases and J by 7 bases, with 14 bases between the two germline ends. This CDR3 is CASSERAGRGEKLFF. In DNA form, the CDR3 reads TGTGCCAGCAGTGAAAGAGCAGGGCGGGGTGAAAAACTGTTTTTT.

In this sample, this clonotype turned up a few times. V gene TRBV6-1 combines with J gene TRBJ2-2; no clear D. Germline V gene data show CDR1 as MNHNS and CDR2 as SASEGT. This CDR3 has 15 residues. V was cut by 7 bases and J by 2 bases, with 14 bases left in between. CDR3 residues: CASIPTLTNTGELFF. For the CDR3, the DNA is TGTGCCAGCATCCCGACGTTGACCAACACCGGGGAGCTGTTTTTT.

This clonotype was counted between two and nine times. The gene calls are TRBV12-3 or TRBV12-4 and TRBJ1-4; D not certain. Trimming removed 8 bases from V and 7 bases from J, with 20 bases in between. The CDR3 runs to 15 residues. CDR3 in amino acids: CASRGWGEDGEKLFF. CDR3 DNA sequence: TGTGCCAGCCGAGGGTGGGGAGAGGACGGTGAAAAACTGTTTTTT.

This clonotype was seen a few times. The chain is built from TRBV5-1 and TRBJ2-2; D may be TRBD1 (6 bases). The V end lost 4 bases, the J end lost 6 bases, and 10 bases lay between the germline ends. CDR1 is SGHRS and CDR2 is YFSETQ in the germline V gene. The CDR3 totals 13 residues. The CDR3 DNA reads TGCGCCAGCAGCATACAGGGCGCCGGGGAGCTGTTTTTT. As protein: CASSIQGAGELFF.

This clonotype has only a few counts. The rearrangement links TRBV11-2 to TRBJ2-1, with TRBD2 matching 13 bases. This CDR3 contains 18 residues. The germline V gene has CDR1 SGHAT and CDR2 FQNNGV. The ends lost 7 bases at V and 0 bases at J; junction bases unmatched: 9. The CDR3 DNA reads as TGTGCCAGCACCCCGACTAGCGGGGGGCCCAGCTCCTACAATGAGCAGTTCTTC. It is translated as CASTPTSGGPSSYNEQFF.

The sample holds a few counts of this clonotype. V gene TRBV15 combines with J gene TRBJ1-6, with 10 positions matching TRBD1. CDR3 size: 16 residues. V was clipped by 6 bases and J by 2 bases; unmatched bases: 4. Germline V lookup: CDR1 LNHNV, CDR2 YYDKDF (reference sequence). The CDR3 DNA follows: TGTGCCACCAGGGGGACAGGGGACCCCTATAATTCACCCCTCCACTTT. This encodes CATRGTGDPYNSPLHF. The whole variable domain, remainder taken from reference TRBV15 and TRBJ1-6, is DAMVIQNPRYQVTQFGKPVTLSCSQTLNHNVMYWYQQKSSQAPKLLFHYYDKDFNNEADTPDNFQSRRPNTSFCFLDIRSPGLGDTAMYLCATRGTGDPYNSPLHFGNGTRLTVT.

The rearrangement links TRBV7-9 to TRBJ1-1; D ambiguous. Germline V gene sequence: CDR1 SEHNR, CDR2 FQNEAQ (reference sequence). This CDR3 region has 15 residues. V was shortened by 0 bases and J by 5 bases, with 13 bases between the two germline ends. Written as DNA, the CDR3 is TGTGCCAGCAGCTTAGCGGATTGGGCTCGGACTGAAGCTTTCTTT. Amino acid sequence: CASSLADWARTEAFF.

Many counts were recorded for this clonotype. The V and J genes are TRBV2 and TRBJ2-6; the D is unclear. Germline V lookup: CDR1 SNHLY, CDR2 FYNNEI. The germline V and J ends were trimmed by 7 bases and 2 bases, with 9 bases remaining between them. The CDR3 runs to 14 residues. The CDR3 sequence: CASTETAGANVLTF. CDR3 bases: TGTGCCAGCACCGAGACCGCTGGGGCCAACGTCCTGACTTTC.

This clonotype was detected only a few times. The chain employs TRBV12-3 or TRBV12-4 and TRBJ2-7; maybe TRBD2 (7 bases). The V and J ends lost 0 bases and 2 bases respectively, with 14 bases between them. The CDR3 sequence is 16 residues long. CDR3 bases: TGTGCCAGCAGTTTAGCGGTCGGGGGGCCCCCCTACGAGCAGTACTTC. Encoded protein: CASSLAVGGPPYEQYF.

This chain links TRBV28 with TRBJ1-5; no clear D gene. Per the germline V gene, CDR1 is MDHEN and CDR2 is SYDVKM. Trimming left V 4 bases short and J 2 bases short, with 15 bases between. The CDR3 runs to 16 residues. The CDR3 coding sequence is TGTGCCAGCAGTTATAGTTGGCCCCCGGGCAATCAGCCCCAGCATTTT. Amino acids: CASSYSWPPGNQPQHF.

This clonotype has just a few counts. V is TRBV25-1 and J is TRBJ1-2, with 7 bases lining up with TRBD1. The junction had 6 bases not matched to a gene; V was cut back by 6 bases and J by 5 bases. Germline V gives CDR1 MGHDK, CDR2 SYGVNS. The CDR3 loop spans 13 amino acids. The CDR3 protein is CASREDRRYGYTF. For the CDR3, the DNA is TGTGCCAGCAGGGAGGACAGGAGGTATGGCTACACCTTC.

The chain joins TRBV11-2 to TRBJ1-3; D uncertain. CDR3 length: 15 residues. Per germline, CDR1 SGHAT and CDR2 FQNNGV. V was trimmed by 5 bases and J by 2 bases, leaving 13 bases between them. CDR3: CASSQIKRPGNTIYF. The CDR3 DNA sequence: TGTGCCAGCAGCCAGATAAAAAGGCCTGGAAACACCATATATTTT.

This clonotype appeared many times. This chain links TRBV7-8 with TRBJ2-7; a possible D gene is TRBD2 (6 bases). The V and J ends lost 5 bases and 3 bases respectively, with 14 bases between them. This CDR3 spans 14 amino acids. The germline V gene has CDR1 SGHVS and CDR2 FQNEAQ. The CDR3 nucleotides read TGTGCCAGCAGCAAACGACCGGGGGTCTACGAGCAGTACTTC. Its protein is CASSKRPGVYEQYF.

The V and J genes are TRBV28 and TRBJ2-7, with D perhaps given as TRBD1 or TRBD2 (6 bases each). The germline V gene encodes CDR1 MDHEN and CDR2 SYDVKM. The CDR3 loop spans 15 amino acids. Deletions cut 4 bases from V and 4 bases from J, with 17 bases between. Here the CDR3 reads CASSSPGGRGYEQYF. CDR3 DNA: TGTGCCAGCAGTTCCCCCGGGGGCAGGGGTTACGAGCAGTACTTC.

This clonotype was counted at least ten times. The chain joins TRBV5-1 to TRBJ2-7, with TRBD2 matching over 11 bases. V was pared by 4 bases and J by 4 bases, with 7 bases of the junction left unmatched. The CDR3 runs to 15 residues. Germline CDR1 is SGHRS and CDR2 is YFSETQ. CDR3 loop: CASSPTSGRIYEQYF. The CDR3, as DNA: TGCGCCAGCAGCCCAACTAGCGGGAGAATTTACGAGCAGTACTTC.

This clonotype was seen only a few times. The rearrangement joins TRBV27 to TRBJ1-5, with TRBD1 identical over 9 bases. Germline V gene lookup returns CDR1 MNHEY and CDR2 SMNVEV (reference sequence). This CDR3 is 17 amino acids long. Unmatched junction bases numbered 8, after V lost 2 bases and J lost 3 bases. CDR3 region: CASSLGEGQGDNQPQHF. The CDR3 nucleotides read TGTGCCAGCAGTTTAGGGGAGGGACAGGGAGACAATCAGCCCCAGCATTTT.

This clonotype was observed a few times. The chain recombines TRBV7-2 with TRBJ1-1; D ambiguous. V was trimmed by 1 base and J by 1 base, leaving 7 bases between them. The length of the CDR3 is 14 residues. Germline V gene data show CDR1 as SGHTA and CDR2 as FQGNSA. The CDR3 spells CASSLGPSNTEAFF. CDR3 DNA: TGTGCCAGCAGCTTAGGACCGTCGAACACTGAAGCTTTCTTT.

The rearrangement joins TRBV3-1 to TRBJ2-2; D not certain. Germline V gene data show CDR1 as LGHDT and CDR2 as YNNKEL (reference sequence). This CDR3 has 16 amino acids. Trimming shortened V by 0 bases and J by 1 base, and 9 bases separated the two germline ends. The chain's CDR3 is CASSQERTVNTGELFF. The CDR3 DNA is TGTGCCAGCAGCCAAGAGCGTACGGTGAACACCGGGGAGCTGTTTTTT.

This clonotype was seen a handful of times. This sequence joins TRBV2 and TRBJ2-2; 8 positions match TRBD1. The CDR3 extends over 16 amino acids. With 3 bases clipped from V and 3 bases from J, the junction kept 6 bases outside the gene matches. Germline CDR1 is SNHLY and CDR2 is FYNNEI. DNA of the CDR3: TGTGCCAGCAGTGATGTCGGACAGGGCGACACCGGGGAGCTGTTTTTT. Amino acids: CASSDVGQGDTGELFF. The whole variable domain, filled in from reference TRBV2 and TRBJ2-2, reads EPEVTQTPSHQVTQMGQEVILRCVPISNHLYFYWYRQILGQKVEFLVSFYNNEISEKSEIFDDQFSVERPDGSNFTLKIRSTKLEDSAMYFCASSDVGQGDTGELFFGEGSRLTVL.

This clonotype turned up a few times. The rearrangement uses TRBV4-3 and TRBJ2-2; TRBD2 matches at 12 bases. Germline V lookup: CDR1 LGHNA, CDR2 YSLEER. The trim removed 4 bases at V and 4 bases at J, leaving 4 bases unmatched. This CDR3 is built from 16 residues. The CDR3 loop reads CASSPLAGGGTGELFF. The CDR3 DNA follows: TGCGCCAGCAGCCCCCTAGCGGGAGGGGGCACCGGGGAGCTGTTTTTT.

This clonotype was counted at least ten times. This sequence joins TRBV6-1 and TRBJ2-1, with 8 bases matching TRBD2. V shed 1 base and J 5 bases; nucleotides not matched to a gene: 7. In germline, CDR1 is MNHNS, CDR2 SASEGT. There are 16 residues in the CDR3. The CDR3 here is CASSEVERGTNNEQFF. DNA for the CDR3: TGTGCCAGCAGTGAAGTTGAGCGGGGGACGAACAATGAGCAGTTCTTC.

This clonotype was seen only a few times. V gene TRBV7-2 combines with J gene TRBJ2-7; TRBD2 matches 9 bases. The CDR3 consists of 15 residues. V was pared by 1 base and J by 1 base, with 2 bases of the junction left unmatched. The germline V gene has CDR1 SGHTA and CDR2 FQGNSA. CDR3 loop: CASSLGLAASYEQYF. As DNA, the CDR3 is TGTGCCAGCAGCTTAGGACTAGCGGCTTCCTACGAGCAGTACTTC.

The CDR3 region has the DNA TGCAGCGTTCAAGGTCGAATGAACACTGAAGCTTTCTTT. This encodes CSVQGRMNTEAFF. The chain links TRBV29-1 to TRBJ1-1, with D uncertain. This CDR3 is built from 13 residues. V lost 5 bases and J lost 0, with 10 bases in between. The germline V gene has CDR1 SQVTM and CDR2 ANQGSEA.

The chain employs TRBV7-3 and TRBJ1-2, with 10 bases aligning to TRBD1. Germline assignment: CDR1 SGHTA and CDR2 FQGTGA. This CDR3 region has 15 residues. The ends lost 5 bases at V and 2 bases at J; junction bases unmatched: 5. CDR3 DNA sequence: TGTGCCAGCAGCCCTGGACAGGGGGGGAACTATGGCTACACCTTC. This translates into CASSPGQGGNYGYTF.

The gene calls are TRBV6-5 and TRBJ2-1, with 12 nucleotides matching TRBD2. The trim removed 4 bases at V and 5 bases at J, leaving 6 bases unmatched. The CDR3 loop spans 16 amino acids. The germline CDR1 and CDR2 sequences are MNHEY and SVGAGI. CDR3 sequence reads: CASSFLAGGPDNEQFF. The CDR3 DNA sequence: TGTGCCAGCAGTTTTCTAGCGGGAGGGCCCGACAATGAGCAGTTCTTC.

The V and J genes are TRBV30 and TRBJ2-3; D may be TRBD1 (5 bases). CDR1 GTSNPN and CDR2 SVGIG come from the germline V gene (reference sequence). The CDR3 loop spans 13 amino acids. With 2 bases removed from V and 4 bases from J, the gap between germline ends came to 10 bases. CDR3 sequence: CAWSPDSPDTQYF. The DNA of the CDR3 is TGTGCCTGGAGTCCCGACAGCCCAGATACGCAGTATTTT. The full variable domain, completed using reference TRBV30 and TRBJ2-3, is SQTIHQWPATLVQPVGSPLSLECTVEGTSNPNLYWYRQAAGRGLQLLFYSVGIGQISSEVPQNLSASRPQDRQFILSSKKLLLSDSGFYLCAWSPDSPDTQYFGPGTRLTVL.